The 3 T cell receptor beta chains in this list originate from one sample, sequenced in a study of blood T cells in healthy people across ages. A second PCR of roughly 7 to 11 cycles used a sample-barcoded 5' primer and a J-beta primer mix. From the 5' RACE reads, TCRdb called clonotypes with MiXCR, one entry per CDR3 protein. The sample shows under 800,000 distinct CDR3 sequences, approximately 43% of them seen only once. The sequenced material came from blood. All receptors come from a woman aged 60-75 years in good health.

Regarding this clonotype: Being one base from a much bigger clone, this may be a read error. This rearrangement joins TRBV20-1 to TRBJ2-1; possible D gene TRBD2, 5 bases. Germline CDR1 and CDR2: DFQATT and SNEGSKA (reference sequence). This CDR3 spans 14 amino acids. V lost 6 bases and J lost 1, with 13 bases in between. This chain's CDR3 is CSAERKESYNEQFF. Written as DNA, the CDR3 is TGCAGTGCAGAGCGGAAGGAGTCCTACAATGAGCAGTTCTTC.

Only a few counts were recorded for this clonotype. With a much larger clone just one base away, this may be a read error. The V gene is TRBV7-9, the J gene TRBJ2-7; 7 bases align to TRBD1. The CDR3 loop spans 13 amino acids. Germline CDR1 reads SEHNR; CDR2 reads FQNEAQ (reference sequence). The J segment lost 4 bases and the V segment lost 5 bases, leaving 5 bases of the junction unmatched. The CDR3 region has the DNA TGTGCCAGCAGCGCACAGGGGCGGTACGAGCAGTACTTC. It is translated as CASSAQGRYEQYF.

This clonotype came up a few times. J is TRBJ2-5 and V is TRBV13; possible D gene TRBD2, 6 bases. The CDR3 runs 12 residues. Germline V gene lookup returns CDR1 PRHDT and CDR2 FYEKMQ (reference sequence). Trimming took 4 bases from V and 11 from J, leaving 14 bases between them. CDR3 DNA sequence: TGTGCCAGCAGCTCCCAAGCGGGTGAGCAGTACTTC. Translation gives CASSSQAGEQYF.